A single sample is the source of the 17 T cell receptor beta chains below, sequenced in a study of CD8 T cells in Susac syndrome. After extraction with the RNeasy kit, roughly 0.5 to 1 ug of the RNA was reverse transcribed using random hexamers. TCRdb redid the calling of the immunoSEQ multiplex PCR reads with MiXCR, one entry per CDR3 protein. Of hundreds of thousands of distinct CDR3 sequences listed, approximately 90% are singletons. The sample consisted of CD8+ T cells from PBMCs. These receptors all come from a human donor with multiple sclerosis.

This clonotype was counted once. V and J are TRBV28 and TRBJ2-2; the D is unclear. Trimming took 5 bases from V and 1 from J, leaving 8 bases between them. Germline CDR1 MDHEN, CDR2 SYDVKM. The CDR3 runs to 14 residues. CDR3 region: CASSPRLNTGELFF. CDR3 in DNA: TGTGCCAGCAGTCCCCGACTGAACACCGGGGAGCTGTTTTTT.

The J gene is TRBJ2-7, the V gene TRBV9; the D is unclear. CDR3 length equals 12 residues. CDR1 and CDR2 from the germline V gene are SGDLS and YYNGEE. The ends were cut back, 3 bases at V and 5 bases at J, with 9 bases in the middle. CDR3 in amino acids: CASSETGHEQYF. In DNA, the CDR3 is TGTGCCAGCAGCGAAACGGGCCACGAGCAGTACTTC. The full variable domain, rest sourced from reference TRBV9 and TRBJ2-7, is DSGVTQTPKHLITATGQRVTLRCSPRSGDLSVYWYQQSLDQGLQFLIQYYNGEERAKGNILERFSAQQFPDLHSELNLSSLELGDSALYFCASSETGHEQYFGPGTRLTVT.

The genes are TRBV27 and TRBJ2-7; D not certain. Trimming took off 1 base at V and 0 bases at J, with 10 bases between the two ends. Germline-derived CDR1 and CDR2 are MNHEY and SMNVEV (reference sequence). This CDR3 spans 15 amino acids. The CDR3 spells CASSLYPPRSYEQYF. The CDR3 DNA reads TGTGCCAGCAGTTTATATCCACCCCGCTCCTACGAGCAGTACTTC.

The chain has TRBV7-9 and TRBJ2-1; D is uncertain. The germline gives CDR1 SEHNR, CDR2 FQNEAQ (reference sequence). The CDR3 is made up of 12 amino acids. Trimming removed 3 bases at V and 12 bases at J, with 12 bases between. CDR3 bases: TGTGCCAGCAGCTTTAGTGGGTCTTTGCAGTTCTTC. Protein product: CASSFSGSLQFF.

This chain joins TRBV30 and TRBJ2-3, with TRBD2 matching 9 bases. Germline loops: CDR1 GTSNPN, CDR2 SVGIG (reference sequence). The CDR3 totals 16 residues. J gave up 1 base and V 3 bases, and 8 bases lay outside the gene matches. The CDR3 sequence is CAWRGLAVGGTDTQYF. CDR3 DNA: TGTGCCTGGAGGGGACTAGCCGTCGGTGGCACAGATACGCAGTATTTT. The whole variable domain, remainder taken from reference TRBV30 and TRBJ2-3, is SQTIHQWPATLVQPVGSPLSLECTVEGTSNPNLYWYRQAAGRGLQLLFYSVGIGQISSEVPQNLSASRPQDRQFILSSKKLLLSDSGFYLCAWRGLAVGGTDTQYFGPGTRLTVL.

The rearrangement uses TRBV20-1 and TRBJ1-1, with D hard to call. This CDR3 comprises 13 residues. Germline V lookup: CDR1 DFQATT, CDR2 SNEGSKA (reference sequence). V lost 6 bases to trimming and J lost 3 bases, with 14 bases between them. Written as DNA, the CDR3 is TGCAGTGCGCCCACCGGAAGTGACACTGAAGCTTTCTTT. Translation gives CSAPTGSDTEAFF.

The CDR3 protein is CSARDPMTSFGYEQYF. CDR3 bases: TGCAGTGCTAGAGATCCCATGACTAGCTTCGGATACGAGCAGTACTTC. The genes are TRBV20-1 and TRBJ2-7, with 7 nucleotides matching TRBD2. The J segment lost 4 bases and the V segment lost 0 bases, leaving 12 bases of the junction unmatched. Germline CDR1 DFQATT, CDR2 SNEGSKA (reference sequence). The length of the CDR3 is 16 residues.

The V gene is TRBV11-3, the J gene TRBJ2-2; a possible D gene is TRBD2 (5 bases). The CDR3 consists of 15 residues. Germline CDR1 reads SGHNT; CDR2 reads YENEEA. V was shortened by 1 base and J by 4 bases, with 10 bases between the two germline ends. CDR3 sequence: CASSLARGPTGELFF. CDR3 bases: TGTGCCAGCAGCTTAGCCCGCGGGCCCACCGGGGAGCTGTTTTTT.

The genes are TRBV6-2 or TRBV6-3 and TRBJ2-1, with 7 bases fitting TRBD2. CDR1 MNHEY and CDR2 SVGEGT come from the germline V gene. J gave up 7 bases and V 7 bases, and 16 bases lay outside the gene matches. This CDR3 is built from 16 residues. The CDR3: CASIELIGGSRNEQFF. CDR3 bases: TGTGCCAGCATCGAACTTATCGGCGGGAGTCGGAATGAGCAGTTCTTC.

V and J are TRBV6-4 and TRBJ2-3, with D possibly TRBD1 on 5 matching bases. Trimming pared 11 bases from V and 3 bases from J, leaving 12 bases between. Germline-derived CDR1 and CDR2 are MRHNA and SNTAGT. The CDR3 spans 12 residues. Written as DNA, the CDR3 is TGTGCCCGTGATACAGGTACAGATACGCAGTATTTT. This sequence encodes CARDTGTDTQYF.

The V call is TRBV28, the J call TRBJ2-7, with D possibly being TRBD1 or TRBD2 (6 bases each). Germline CDR1 reads MDHEN; CDR2 reads SYDVKM. CDR3 size: 13 residues. V dropped 11 bases and J dropped 3 bases, with 17 bases sitting between them. The CDR3 loop is CAESARGHYEQYF. The CDR3 DNA follows: TGTGCCGAATCAGCGCGGGGACACTACGAGCAGTACTTC.

The chain couples TRBV6-1 to TRBJ2-7; maybe TRBD1 (5 bases). This CDR3 is 13 amino acids long. Germline V lookup: CDR1 MNHNS, CDR2 SASEGT. Trimming stripped 3 bases from V and 2 bases from J, with 8 bases between. The CDR3 nucleotides read TGTGCCAGCAGTGACCCAGGGCCCTACGAGCAGTACTTC. It codes for CASSDPGPYEQYF.

The V gene is TRBV3-1, the J gene TRBJ2-5; 7 bases match TRBD1. This CDR3 comprises 15 residues. V lost 1 base to trimming and J lost 1 base; unmatched junction nucleotides: 3. The germline V gene encodes CDR1 LGHDT and CDR2 YNNKEL (reference sequence). CDR3 coding DNA: TGTGCCAGCAGCCAAGTCGGGACAGCCCAAGAGACCCAGTACTTC. Translation: CASSQVGTAQETQYF.

The rearrangement joins TRBV28 to TRBJ2-3; the match to TRBD1 covers 7 bases. Losses at the gene ends were 6 bases for V and 2 bases for J; bases not matched to a gene: 11. CDR1 is MDHEN and CDR2 is SYDVKM in the germline V gene. The CDR3 is made up of 16 amino acids. CDR3 sequence (DNA): TGTGCCAGCAGGGACACGGGACAGATTTACACAGATACGCAGTATTTT. Protein sequence: CASRDTGQIYTDTQYF.

J is TRBJ2-2 and V is TRBV4-3; TRBD2 might be the D (5 bases). The V gene's germline CDR1 is LGHNA and CDR2 YSLEER. With 11 bases removed from V and 4 bases from J, the gap between germline ends came to 14 bases. The CDR3 totals 13 residues. The CDR3 region has the DNA TGCGCCGCTACCGGGGATGGCACCGGGGAGCTGTTTTTT. This gives the protein CAATGDGTGELFF.

The J gene is TRBJ2-1, the V gene TRBV23-1, with a possible D match to TRBD1 (5 bases). TRBV23-1 is an ORF, with its function uncertain. The V and J ends lost 0 bases and 6 bases respectively, with 9 bases between them. This CDR3 is built from 14 residues. The CDR3 here is CASSQSTRVNEQFF. DNA for the CDR3: TGCGCCAGCAGTCAATCAACCAGGGTCAATGAGCAGTTCTTC.

In DNA form, the CDR3 reads TGCGCCAGCAGTCCCGGGAAGTCAGGGGGCGAAGCTTTCTTT. This translates into CASSPGKSGGEAFF. The chain joins TRBV4-3 to TRBJ1-1, with 8 bases that match TRBD1. Losses at the gene ends were 6 bases for V and 8 bases for J; bases not matched to a gene: 11. In germline, CDR1 is LGHNA, CDR2 YSLEER. CDR3 size: 14 residues.